These 2 T cell receptor beta chains were all obtained from the same sample, sequenced in a study of cytotoxic CD8 clonotypes in ibrutinib-treated CLL. The method was immunoSEQ multiplex PCR; TCRdb's version includes in-frame clones alone and lacks a portion of them. The data hold over 150,000 clones, with about 72% observed a single time. Sequencing was performed on PBMCs, taken after 24 months of ibrutinib treatment. These receptors were obtained from a human donor with chronic lymphocytic leukemia.

The chain has TRBV28 and TRBJ2-5; D is perhaps TRBD2 (5 bases). With 6 bases removed from V and 2 bases from J, the gap between germline ends came to 16 bases. CDR1 is MDHEN and CDR2 is SYDVKM in the germline V gene. The CDR3 length is 15 residues. The CDR3 spells CASRGTRAAQETQYF. Written as DNA, the CDR3 is TGTGCCAGCAGGGGAACTAGAGCGGCACAAGAGACCCAGTACTTC.

This clone has more than one count but fewer than ten. The chain uses TRBV18 and TRBJ2-7; 9 nucleotides align to TRBD1. CDR1 and CDR2 from the germline V gene are KGHSH and LQKENI. V gave up 6 bases and J gave up 5 bases; unmatched junction bases: 11. The CDR3 sequence is 15 residues long. The CDR3 DNA sequence: TGTGCCAGCTCCCTCGGGACAGGGCAGGGCGACGAGCAGTACTTC. Translation gives CASSLGTGQGDEQYF.